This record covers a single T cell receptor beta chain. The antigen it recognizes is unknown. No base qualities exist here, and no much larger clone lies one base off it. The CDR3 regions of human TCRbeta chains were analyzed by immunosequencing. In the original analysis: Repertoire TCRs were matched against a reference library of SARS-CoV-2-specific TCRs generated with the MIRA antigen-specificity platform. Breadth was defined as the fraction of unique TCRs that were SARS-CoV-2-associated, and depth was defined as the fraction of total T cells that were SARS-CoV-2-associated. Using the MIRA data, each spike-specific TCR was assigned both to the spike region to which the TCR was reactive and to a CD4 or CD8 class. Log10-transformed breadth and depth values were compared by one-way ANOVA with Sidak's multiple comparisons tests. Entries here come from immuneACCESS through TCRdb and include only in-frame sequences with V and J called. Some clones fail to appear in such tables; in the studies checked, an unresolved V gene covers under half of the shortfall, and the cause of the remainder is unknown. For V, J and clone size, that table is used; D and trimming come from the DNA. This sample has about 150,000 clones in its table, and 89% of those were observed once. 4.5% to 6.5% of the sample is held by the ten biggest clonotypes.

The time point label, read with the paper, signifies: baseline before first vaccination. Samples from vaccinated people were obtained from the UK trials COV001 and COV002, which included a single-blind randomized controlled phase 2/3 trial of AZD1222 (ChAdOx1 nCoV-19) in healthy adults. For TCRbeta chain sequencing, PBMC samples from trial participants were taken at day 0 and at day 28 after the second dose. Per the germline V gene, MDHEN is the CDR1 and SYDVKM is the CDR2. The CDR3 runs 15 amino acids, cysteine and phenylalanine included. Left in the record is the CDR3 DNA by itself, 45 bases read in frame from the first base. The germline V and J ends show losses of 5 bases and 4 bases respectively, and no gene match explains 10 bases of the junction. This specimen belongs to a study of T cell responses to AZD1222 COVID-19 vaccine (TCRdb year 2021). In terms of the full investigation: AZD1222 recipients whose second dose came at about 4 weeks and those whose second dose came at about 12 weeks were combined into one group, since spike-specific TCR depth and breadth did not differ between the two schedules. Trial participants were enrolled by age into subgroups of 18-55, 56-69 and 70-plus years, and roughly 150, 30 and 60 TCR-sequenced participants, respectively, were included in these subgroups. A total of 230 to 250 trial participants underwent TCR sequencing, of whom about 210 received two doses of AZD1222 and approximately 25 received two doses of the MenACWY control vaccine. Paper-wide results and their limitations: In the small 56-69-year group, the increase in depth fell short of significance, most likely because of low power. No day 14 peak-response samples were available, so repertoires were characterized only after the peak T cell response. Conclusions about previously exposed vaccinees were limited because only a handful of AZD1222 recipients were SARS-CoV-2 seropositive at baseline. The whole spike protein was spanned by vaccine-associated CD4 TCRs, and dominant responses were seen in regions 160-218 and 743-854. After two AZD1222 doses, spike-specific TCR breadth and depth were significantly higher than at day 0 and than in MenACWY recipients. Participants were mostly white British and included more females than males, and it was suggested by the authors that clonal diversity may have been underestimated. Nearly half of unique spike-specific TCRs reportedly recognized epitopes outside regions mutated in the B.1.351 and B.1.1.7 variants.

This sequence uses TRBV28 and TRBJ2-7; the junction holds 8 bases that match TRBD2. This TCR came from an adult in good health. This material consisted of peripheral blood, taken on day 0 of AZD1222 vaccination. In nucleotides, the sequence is TGTGCCAGCAGTCTGGGGGGAGCGGGAGCTTACGAGCAGTACTTC. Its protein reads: CASSLGGAGAYEQYF.